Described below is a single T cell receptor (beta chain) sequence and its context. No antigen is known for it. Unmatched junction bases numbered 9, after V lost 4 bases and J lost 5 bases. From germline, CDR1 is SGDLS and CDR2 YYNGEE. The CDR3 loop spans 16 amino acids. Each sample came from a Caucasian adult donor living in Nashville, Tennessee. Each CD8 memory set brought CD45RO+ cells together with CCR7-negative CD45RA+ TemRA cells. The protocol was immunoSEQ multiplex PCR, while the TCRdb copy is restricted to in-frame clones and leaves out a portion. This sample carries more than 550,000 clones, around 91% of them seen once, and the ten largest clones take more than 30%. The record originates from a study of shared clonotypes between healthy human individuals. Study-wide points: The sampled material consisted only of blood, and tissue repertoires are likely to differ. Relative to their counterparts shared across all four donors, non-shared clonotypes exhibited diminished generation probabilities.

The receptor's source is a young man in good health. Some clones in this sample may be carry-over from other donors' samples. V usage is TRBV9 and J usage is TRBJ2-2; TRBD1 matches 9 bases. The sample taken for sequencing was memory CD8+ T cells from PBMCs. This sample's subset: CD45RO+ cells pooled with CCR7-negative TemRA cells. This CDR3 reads CASSSGQGRFTGELFF. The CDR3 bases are TGTGCCAGCAGCTCAGGACAGGGGAGGTTTACCGGGGAGCTGTTTTTT.